This T cell receptor (beta chain) was retrieved from a study of patients and donors after allogeneic stem cell transplantation (dated by TCRdb to the early 2020s). This clonotype came up a few times. Its antigen is not yet known. Base quality data are lacking; no much larger clone is found one base away. The library was generated by RT-PCR. TCRdb names NextSeq 550 as the instrument used. The raw public reads went through TCRdb reprocessing: fastp at Q25, MiXCR clone calling, in-frame beta chains kept. Identical CDR3 proteins give one entry, which carries the most common genes and DNA. Recorded for this sample are roughly 940,000 distinct CDR3 sequences; over 15% of them occurred a single time. The biggest ten clones account for around 6% of the sample. This clonotype was obtained from a human donor who was either an allogeneic HSCT recipient or a stem cell or donor lymphocyte infusion donor (not recorded which). It is not recorded whose cells these are; they may come from a transplant donor. What was sequenced was blood, either unsorted or a sorted T cell fraction (not recorded which).

The DNA sequence is as follows: TGCAGTGCTGACCCTCCAGCCTCTAACTATGGCTACACCTTC. Translated, this is CSADPPASNYGYTF. The V and J genes are TRBV20-1 and TRBJ1-2, with an unclear D gene assignment. The CDR3 holds 14 amino acids from the cysteine to the phenylalanine. Only the CDR3 DNA is retained, 42 bases long and in frame from the first base. CDR1 and CDR2, looked up from the germline V gene (reference sequence), are DFQATT and SNEGSKA. V is pared back by 5 bases and J by 0 bases, with 13 bases lying between the germline termini.